Described below is a single T cell receptor beta chain sequence and its context. Only a few counts were recorded for this clone. Its specific antigen is unknown. No base-level quality is on record; no much larger clone is a single base apart. The trial excluded patients who had a history of autoimmune disease or who were on systemic immunosuppression. Peripheral blood for TCR sequencing was drawn from every dose cohort at baseline, at cycle 4 day 1 and at cycle 7 day 1. The samples were drawn from a first-in-human, open-label, multicenter phase I dose-escalation trial of ivuxolimab. Adults with locally advanced or metastatic melanoma, renal cell, hepatocellular, or head and neck squamous cell carcinoma were enrolled in the trial. Before TCR sequencing, CD4+ and CD8+ T cells were separately sorted from peripheral blood. This specimen belongs to a study of OX40 agonist ivuxolimab in advanced cancers. About the investigation overall: The costimulatory receptor OX40 (CD134) was targeted by ivuxolimab, a fully human IgG2 agonistic monoclonal antibody. Intravenous ivuxolimab was administered to patients every 2 weeks at six dose levels: 0.01, 0.1, 0.3, 1.5, 3 and 10 mg/kg. Of the 50 or so patients in dose escalation, some 20 had hepatocellular carcinoma, around 15 had melanoma, 9 had renal cell carcinoma and 9 had head and neck cancer. A male proportion of roughly 85% and a mean age of roughly 58 years, ranging from about 20 to 79, were recorded for the dose-escalation cohort. Prior anti-PD-1, anti-PD-L1 or anti-CTLA-4 therapy was permitted, and checkpoint inhibitors had been received by about 44% of dose-escalation patients. Partial responses occurred in three dose-escalation patients: two with cutaneous melanoma and one with hepatocellular carcinoma. The point of sequencing TCRbeta in the periphery was to test whether ivuxolimab changed TCR sequence diversity and drove clonal T-cell expansion. The paper reports the monotherapy dose-escalation portion (N ≈ 50 patients) of the phase I ivuxolimab trial. Broad study findings and their caveats: After ivuxolimab, CD8+ T cells had more expanded clones than CD4+ T cells on average. At doses of 0.1 to 3.0 mg/kg, clonal expansion of both CD4+ and CD8+ T cells in blood was seen between baseline and week 6. Low levels of normalized T-cell clonal expansion were also seen in some patients who did not respond. In the 0.1-3.0 mg/kg groups, partial responders had among the lowest normalized peripheral clonal expansion, particularly in CD8+ T cells. The antigen specificity of the clonally expanded peripheral T cells was not determined.

The trim is 4 bases for V and 3 bases for J, with a gap of 8 bases between the germline ends. CDR1 SQVTM and CDR2 ANQGSEA were looked up in the germline V gene. Inclusive of the bounding cysteine and phenylalanine, the CDR3 is 12 residues long. Only the CDR3 DNA stays, 36 bases, in frame from base 1. To sequence the TCRbeta CDR3 region, genomic DNA was isolated from the sorted cells. TCRbeta CDR3 regions were sequenced using the immunoSEQ Assay. TCRdb mirrors the immuneACCESS table, restricted to in-frame sequences. Some clones are absent from its copies; in checked studies, under half trace to an unresolved V gene, and the reason for the others is unknown. In all, the sample holds roughly 100,000 clones, and around 91% of those were seen once. 0.15% to 0.2% of the sample goes to the ten largest clones.

The TCR originated in an adult with an advanced solid tumor such as melanoma, head and neck, liver or kidney cancer. This specimen consisted of CD4+ or CD8+ T cells sorted from blood, obtained in a trial of the OX40 agonist ivuxolimab. The chain couples TRBV29-1 to TRBJ2-3, with a tentative D gene TRBD1 over 5 matching bases. The CDR3 amino acid sequence is: CSVGQNTDTQYF. The nucleotides are TGCAGCGTTGGACAGAATACAGATACGCAGTATTTT.